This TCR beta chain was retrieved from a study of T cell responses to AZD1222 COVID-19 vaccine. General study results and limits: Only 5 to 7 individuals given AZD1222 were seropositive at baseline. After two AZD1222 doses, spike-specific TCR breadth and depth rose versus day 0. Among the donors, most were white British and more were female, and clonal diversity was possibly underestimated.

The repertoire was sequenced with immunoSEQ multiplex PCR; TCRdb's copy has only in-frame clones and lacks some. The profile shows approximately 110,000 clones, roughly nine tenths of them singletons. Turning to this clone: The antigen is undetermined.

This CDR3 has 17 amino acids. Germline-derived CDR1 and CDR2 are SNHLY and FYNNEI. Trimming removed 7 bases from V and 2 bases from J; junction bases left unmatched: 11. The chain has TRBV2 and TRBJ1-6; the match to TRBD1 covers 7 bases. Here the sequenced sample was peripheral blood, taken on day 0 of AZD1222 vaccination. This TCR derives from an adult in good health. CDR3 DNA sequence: TGTGCCAGCAAGACAGCCGGAGGACAGGCCTATAATTCACCCCTCCACTTT. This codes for CASKTAGGQAYNSPLHF.